Listed below are T cell receptor beta chains from one sample, sequenced in a study of OX40 agonist ivuxolimab in advanced cancers. Profiled with immunoSEQ multiplex PCR; TCRdb holds only in-frame clones, not every one. The sample consists of some 83,000 clones, more than 70% of them appearing once. The input for sequencing was CD4+ or CD8+ T cells sorted from blood, taken in a trial of the OX40 agonist ivuxolimab. The source of these receptors is an adult with an advanced solid tumor such as melanoma, head and neck, liver or kidney cancer. The CDR3 runs from the conserved cysteine through the conserved F or W. The order of the fields is V gene, D gene, J gene, clone size, CDR3 protein, CDR3 DNA. A D gene is named only where the DNA matches it firmly. Clone size is stated in some rows and not others, as once, few, many or a class when expanded.

TRBV7-3,-,TRBJ2-2,-,CASSLASTGELFF,TGTGCCAGCTCCCTAGCGAGCACCGGGGAGCTGTTTTTT
TRBV7-9,-,TRBJ1-2,-,CASSLVGMDGDYGYTF,TGTGCCAGCAGCTTAGTGGGAATGGACGGAGACTATGGCTACACCTTC
TRBV11-1,-,TRBJ2-1,-,CASSVPERDEQFF,TGTGCCAGCAGCGTACCAGAGAGGGATGAGCAGTTCTTC
TRBV7-2,-,TRBJ1-5,-,CASSRGTQVNQPQHF,TGTGCCAGCAGCCGGGGGACACAGGTGAACCAGCCCCAGCATTTT
TRBV9,-,TRBJ1-6,-,CASSPRQVNSPLHF,TGTGCCAGCAGCCCCCGACAGGTTAATTCACCCCTCCACTTT
TRBV7-8,-,TRBJ1-6,-,CASSSYGRLNSPLHF,TGTGCCAGCAGCTCGTACGGCCGACTGAATTCACCCCTCCACTTT
TRBV7-8,TRBD2,TRBJ2-1,-,CASGREGFREHEQFF,TGTGCCAGCGGGCGGGAGGGCTTCAGGGAGCATGAGCAGTTCTTC
TRBV5-4,TRBD2,TRBJ2-2,-,CASSSGSSGSGELFF,TGTGCCAGCAGCTCGGGGTCTAGCGGGAGCGGGGAGCTGTTTTTT
TRBV30,-,TRBJ1-2,-,CAWSASLPGAYGYTF,TGTGCCTGGAGTGCTTCGCTCCCGGGGGCCTATGGCTACACCTTC
TRBV14,TRBD1,TRBJ1-1,-,CASSQGRGVFTEAFF,TGTGCCAGCAGCCAAGGCAGGGGGGTTTTCACTGAAGCTTTCTTT
TRBV6-1,-,TRBJ1-1,-,CASSEVGRGNTEAFF,TGTGCCAGCAGTGAAGTTGGCAGGGGGAACACTGAAGCTTTCTTT
TRBV29-1,TRBD1,TRBJ2-2,-,CSVVRTGLGTGELFF,TGCAGCGTTGTTAGGACAGGGTTAGGTACCGGGGAGCTGTTTTTT
TRBV27,-,TRBJ2-7,-,CASSPTPQGGEQYF,TGTGCCAGCAGTCCTACCCCCCAGGGGGGCGAGCAGTACTTC
TRBV6-1,-,TRBJ2-7,-,CASSESWGSSYEQYF,TGTGCCAGCAGTGAAAGTTGGGGTTCCTCCTACGAGCAGTACTTC
TRBV5-8,-,TRBJ2-7,-,CASRNTGSYEQYF,TGTGCCAGCAGGAATACTGGCTCCTACGAGCAGTACTTC
TRBV6-5,-,TRBJ2-7,-,CASSYNFAHSYEQYF,TGTGCCAGCAGTTACAACTTTGCCCACTCCTACGAGCAGTACTTC
TRBV27,TRBD2,TRBJ2-1,-,CASSFKGLAGGPPYNEQFF,TGTGCCAGCAGTTTTAAGGGACTAGCGGGAGGACCTCCCTACAATGAGCAGTTCTTC
TRBV6-1,-,TRBJ2-7,-,CASSPSGAVREQYF,TGTGCCAGCTCACCCTCCGGGGCGGTTCGCGAGCAGTACTTC
TRBV2,-,TRBJ1-2,-,CASSFLVASAGGYTF,TGTGCCAGCAGTTTCCTGGTCGCTTCGGCGGGGGGCTACACCTTC
TRBV6-5,-,TRBJ1-3,-,CASSWDLSGNTIYF,TGTGCCAGCAGTTGGGACCTCTCTGGAAACACCATATATTTT
TRBV5-5,-,TRBJ1-4,once,CASSLVLQPAEKLFF,TGTGCCAGCAGCTTGGTATTACAGCCGGCCGAAAAACTGTTTTTT
TRBV30,-,TRBJ1-1,-,CAWSRGPGTEAFF,TGTGCCTGGAGTCGGGGGCCGGGCACTGAAGCTTTCTTT
TRBV7-9,-,TRBJ2-7,once,CASSLAGVYEQYF,TGTGCCAGCAGCTTAGCAGGGGTCTACGAGCAGTACTTC
TRBV6-5,TRBD1,TRBJ2-3,-,CASSAGTVAQYF,TGTGCCAGCAGTGCCGGGACAGTGGCGCAGTATTTT
TRBV11-3,-,TRBJ2-1,-,CASSLGTGTPSNEQFF,TGTGCCAGCAGCTTAGGTACCGGGACACCCTCCAATGAGCAGTTCTTC
TRBV7-9,TRBD1,TRBJ2-7,-,CASSSSRDSSYEQYF,TGTGCCAGCAGCTCAAGCCGGGACAGCTCCTACGAGCAGTACTTC
TRBV19,TRBD2,TRBJ2-1,-,CASSTKAGGAYNEQFF,TGTGCCAGTAGTACCAAAGCGGGAGGGGCTTACAATGAGCAGTTCTTC
TRBV30,TRBD2,TRBJ2-7,-,CAWGTSGLRGQYF,TGTGCCTGGGGGACTAGCGGTTTGCGGGGGCAGTACTTC
TRBV6-1,-,TRBJ1-5,-,CASSKGPTNQPQHF,TGTGCCAGCAGCAAGGGACCGACCAATCAGCCCCAGCATTTT
TRBV19,TRBD1,TRBJ2-7,-,CASSMRGQIRGEQYF,TGTGCCAGTAGTATGAGGGGACAGATCCGGGGCGAGCAGTACTTC
TRBV10-3,TRBD1,TRBJ2-3,-,CAISEAGTGGTDTQYF,TGTGCCATCAGTGAAGCCGGGACAGGGGGCACAGATACGCAGTATTTT
TRBV5-1,TRBD1,TRBJ2-7,once,CASSLYTGVEQYF,TGCGCCAGCAGCTTGTATACAGGGGTCGAGCAGTACTTC
TRBV30,-,TRBJ1-6,-,CAWSVNSPLHF,TGTGCCTGGAGTGTTAATTCACCCCTCCACTTT
TRBV29-1,TRBD1,TRBJ2-2,-,CSVGTGGFTGELFF,TGCAGCGTTGGGACAGGGGGTTTCACCGGGGAGCTGTTTTTT
TRBV27,-,TRBJ2-1,-,CASSKQGSGYNEQFF,TGTGCCAGCAGTAAACAGGGTTCTGGGTACAATGAGCAGTTCTTC
TRBV14,-,TRBJ2-7,-,CASSQASGVVPFYEQYF,TGTGCCAGCAGCCAAGCTTCAGGGGTCGTTCCTTTCTACGAGCAGTACTTC
TRBV6-5,TRBD2,TRBJ2-3,-,CASSYTSGRGHTQYF,TGTGCCAGCAGTTACACTAGCGGGAGGGGGCATACGCAGTATTTT
TRBV7-8,-,TRBJ2-7,-,CASSLGFSYEQYF,TGTGCCAGCAGCCTCGGGTTCTCCTACGAGCAGTACTTC
TRBV6-1,-,TRBJ1-5,-,CASSDRFQPQHF,TGTGCCAGCAGCGACAGGTTTCAGCCCCAGCATTTT
TRBV30,TRBD1,TRBJ1-6,-,CAWGSTGGWGSPLHF,TGTGCCTGGGGTTCTACAGGGGGCTGGGGTTCACCCCTCCACTTT
TRBV5-1,TRBD1,TRBJ1-1,-,CASSLGTGDSILNTEAFF,TGCGCCAGCAGCTTAGGGACAGGGGACTCTATATTGAACACTGAAGCTTTCTTT
TRBV2,TRBD2,TRBJ2-1,-,CASRHSGGGNEQFF,TGTGCCAGCAGGCATAGCGGGGGGGGGAATGAGCAGTTCTTC
TRBV5-1,-,TRBJ1-2,-,CASSLGGGLYGYTF,TGCGCCAGCAGCTTGGGCGGAGGACTCTATGGCTACACCTTC
TRBV6-8,-,TRBJ1-2,-,CASSRDTRSRTYGYTF,TGTGCCAGCAGTCGTGACACACGCTCTAGGACCTATGGCTACACCTTC
TRBV6-1,-,TRBJ1-1,-,CASRAHGNTEAFF,TGTGCCAGCAGGGCACACGGGAACACTGAAGCTTTCTTT
TRBV30,TRBD1,TRBJ1-1,-,CAWSVQRTGAFTEAFF,TGTGCCTGGAGTGTACAAAGGACAGGGGCTTTCACTGAAGCTTTCTTT
TRBV9,TRBD1,TRBJ1-1,-,CASSPAGGEAFF,TGTGCCAGCAGCCCAGCAGGGGGAGAAGCTTTCTTT
TRBV6-4,TRBD1,TRBJ2-7,-,CASSVTWTGGGEQYF,TGTGCCAGCAGTGTGACGTGGACAGGGGGAGGTGAGCAGTACTTC
TRBV30,-,TRBJ2-1,-,CAWSGAMGTTYEQFF,TGTGCCTGGAGTGGGGCGATGGGGACGACGTATGAGCAGTTCTTC
TRBV2,TRBD1,TRBJ2-7,-,CASRVNWDRTYEQYF,TGTGCCAGCCGTGTAAACTGGGACAGGACCTACGAGCAGTACTTC
TRBV18,-,TRBJ1-5,-,CASSPGRDQPQHF,TGTGCCAGCTCCCCTGGACGCGATCAGCCCCAGCATTTT
TRBV7-9,-,TRBJ2-3,-,CASTVGGASTDTQYF,TGTGCCAGCACCGTGGGGGGGGCTAGCACAGATACGCAGTATTTT
TRBV25-1,TRBD1,TRBJ1-1,-,CASSENRGHTEAFF,TGTGCCAGCAGTGAAAACAGGGGGCACACTGAAGCTTTCTTT
TRBV5-1,-,TRBJ1-4,-,CASSFGGRSTNEKLFF,TGCGCCAGCAGCTTTGGCGGGCGGTCAACTAATGAAAAACTGTTTTTT
TRBV29-1,TRBD2,TRBJ2-3,-,CSVEGLAPGTDTQYF,TGCAGCGTTGAGGGACTAGCCCCTGGCACAGATACGCAGTATTTT
TRBV27,-,TRBJ1-2,once,CASSFRLTGPYGYTF,TGTGCCAGCAGTTTCCGCCTGACAGGACCCTATGGCTACACCTTC
TRBV7-9,TRBD1,TRBJ2-7,-,CASSLDRGPFYEQYF,TGTGCCAGCAGCTTGGACAGGGGGCCTTTCTACGAGCAGTACTTC
TRBV10-3,TRBD1,TRBJ1-1,few,CAIRDRGNTEAFF,TGTGCCATCAGGGACAGGGGGAACACTGAAGCTTTCTTT
TRBV7-2,TRBD2,TRBJ2-7,-,CASSLVVRAGAYFSYEQYF,TGTGCCAGCAGCTTAGTGGTACGAGCGGGAGCCTACTTTTCCTACGAGCAGTACTTC